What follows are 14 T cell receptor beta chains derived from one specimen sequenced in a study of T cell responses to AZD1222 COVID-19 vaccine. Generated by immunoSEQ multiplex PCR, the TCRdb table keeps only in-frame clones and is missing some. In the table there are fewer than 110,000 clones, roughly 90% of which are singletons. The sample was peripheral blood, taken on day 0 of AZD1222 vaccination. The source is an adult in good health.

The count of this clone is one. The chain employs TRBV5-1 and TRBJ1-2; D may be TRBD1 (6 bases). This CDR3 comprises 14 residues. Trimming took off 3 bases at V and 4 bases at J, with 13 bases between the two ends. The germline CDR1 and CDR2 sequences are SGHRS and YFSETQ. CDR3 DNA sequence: TGCGCCAGCAGCTGGGGGACACCGTCCTATGGCTACACCTTC. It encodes CASSWGTPSYGYTF.

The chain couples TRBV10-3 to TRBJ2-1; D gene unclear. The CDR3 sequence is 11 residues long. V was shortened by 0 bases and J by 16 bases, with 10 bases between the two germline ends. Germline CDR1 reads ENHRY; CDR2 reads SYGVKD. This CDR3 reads CAISESMGFFF. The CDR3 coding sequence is TGTGCCATCAGTGAGTCGATGGGTTTCTTCTTC.

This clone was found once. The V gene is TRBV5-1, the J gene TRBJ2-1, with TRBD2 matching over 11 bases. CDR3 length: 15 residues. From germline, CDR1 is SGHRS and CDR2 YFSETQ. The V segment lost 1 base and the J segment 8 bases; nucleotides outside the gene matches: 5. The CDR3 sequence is CASSLTSGSIHEQFF. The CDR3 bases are TGCGCCAGCAGCTTGACTAGCGGGAGTATACATGAGCAGTTCTTC.

CDR3 in amino acids: CASSRRTGSYEQYF. The CDR3 bases are TGCGCCAGCAGCCGACGGACAGGGTCCTACGAGCAGTACTTC. The chain has TRBV5-1 and TRBJ2-7; 8 bases align to TRBD1. V lost 4 bases to trimming and J lost 1 base; unmatched junction nucleotides: 4. The germline CDR1 and CDR2 sequences are SGHRS and YFSETQ. This CDR3 has 14 amino acids.

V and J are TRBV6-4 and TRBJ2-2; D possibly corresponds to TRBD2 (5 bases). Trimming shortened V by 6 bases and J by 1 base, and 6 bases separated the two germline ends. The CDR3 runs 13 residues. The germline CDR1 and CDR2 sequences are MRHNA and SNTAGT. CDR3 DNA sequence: TGTGCCAGCAGCCGGGAGAACACCGGGGAGCTGTTTTTT. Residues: CASSRENTGELFF.

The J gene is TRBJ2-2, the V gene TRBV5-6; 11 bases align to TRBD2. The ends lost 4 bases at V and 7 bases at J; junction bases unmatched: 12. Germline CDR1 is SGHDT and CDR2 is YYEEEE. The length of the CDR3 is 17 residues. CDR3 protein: CASSPDSGRAYHGELFF. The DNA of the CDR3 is TGTGCCAGCAGCCCCGATAGCGGGAGGGCCTATCACGGGGAGCTGTTTTTT.

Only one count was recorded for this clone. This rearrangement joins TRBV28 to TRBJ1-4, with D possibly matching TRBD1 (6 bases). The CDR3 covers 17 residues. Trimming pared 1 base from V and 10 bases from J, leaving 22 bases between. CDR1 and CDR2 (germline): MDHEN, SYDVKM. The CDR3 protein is CASSLSSPGQSTGKLFF. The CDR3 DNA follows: TGTGCCAGCAGTTTATCTTCTCCGGGACAATCTACGGGAAAACTGTTTTTT. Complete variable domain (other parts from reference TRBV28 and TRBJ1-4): DVKVTQSSRYLVKRTGEKVFLECVQDMDHENMFWYRQDPGLGLRLIYFSYDVKMKEKGDIPEGYSVSREKKERFSLILESASTNQTSMYLCASSLSSPGQSTGKLFFGSGTQLSVL.

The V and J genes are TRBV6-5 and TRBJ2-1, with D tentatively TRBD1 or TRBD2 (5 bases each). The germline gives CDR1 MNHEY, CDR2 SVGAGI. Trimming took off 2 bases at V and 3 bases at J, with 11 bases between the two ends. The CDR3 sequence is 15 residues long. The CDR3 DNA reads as TGTGCCAGCAGTTACCCGGGGCGGCACTACAATGAGCAGTTCTTC. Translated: CASSYPGRHYNEQFF.

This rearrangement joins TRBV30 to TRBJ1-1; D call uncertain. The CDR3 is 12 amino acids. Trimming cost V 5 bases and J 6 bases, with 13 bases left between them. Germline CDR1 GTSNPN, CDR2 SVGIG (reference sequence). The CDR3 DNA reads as TGTGCCTGGGGCAAAATAGGCGCTGAAGCTTTCTTT. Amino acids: CAWGKIGAEAFF.

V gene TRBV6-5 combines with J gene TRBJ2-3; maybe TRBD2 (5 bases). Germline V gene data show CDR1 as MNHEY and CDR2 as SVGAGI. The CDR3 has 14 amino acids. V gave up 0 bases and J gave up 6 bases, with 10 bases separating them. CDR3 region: CASSYSPRADTQYF. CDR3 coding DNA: TGTGCCAGCAGTTACTCACCGAGGGCGGATACGCAGTATTTT.

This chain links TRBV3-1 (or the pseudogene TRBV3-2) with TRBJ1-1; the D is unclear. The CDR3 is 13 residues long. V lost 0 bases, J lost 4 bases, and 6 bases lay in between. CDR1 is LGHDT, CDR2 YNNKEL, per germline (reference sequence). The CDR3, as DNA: TGTGCCAGCAGCCAAGAACGGGGCACTGAAGCTTTCTTT. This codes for CASSQERGTEAFF.

The CDR3 spells CASSLYRGHTEAFF. The CDR3 bases are TGTGCCAGCAGTTTATACAGGGGGCATACTGAAGCTTTCTTT. The chain links TRBV28 to TRBJ1-1; 9 nucleotides line up with TRBD1. V lost 1 base to trimming and J lost 5 bases; unmatched junction nucleotides: 2. CDR3 length: 14 residues. The germline V gene has CDR1 MDHEN and CDR2 SYDVKM.

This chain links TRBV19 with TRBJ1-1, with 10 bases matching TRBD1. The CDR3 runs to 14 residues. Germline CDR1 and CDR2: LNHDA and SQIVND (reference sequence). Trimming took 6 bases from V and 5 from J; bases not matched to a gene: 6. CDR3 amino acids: CASRTDRGHTEAFF. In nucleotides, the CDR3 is TGTGCCAGTAGGACAGACAGGGGGCATACTGAAGCTTTCTTT.

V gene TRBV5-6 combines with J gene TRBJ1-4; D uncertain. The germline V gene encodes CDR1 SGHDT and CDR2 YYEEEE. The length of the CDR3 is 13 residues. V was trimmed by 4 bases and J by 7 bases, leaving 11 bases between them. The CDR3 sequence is CASSLRPAEKLFF. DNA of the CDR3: TGTGCCAGCAGCCTACGGCCTGCTGAAAAACTGTTTTTT. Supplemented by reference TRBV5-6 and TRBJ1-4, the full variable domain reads DAGVTQSPTHLIKTRGQQVTLRCSPKSGHDTVSWYQQALGQGPQFIFQYYEEEERQRGNFPDRFSGHQFPNYSSELNVNALLLGDSALYLCASSLRPAEKLFFGSGTQLSVL.